The 27 T cell receptor beta chains given below trace back to one sample, sequenced in a study of radiation and T cells in renal cell carcinoma. Some clones are missing from TCRdb's copy, which holds only in-frame ones; the method was immunoSEQ multiplex PCR. Here the sample spans 20,000 or so clones, less than 55% being singletons. Described treatment: treatment-naive control, cytoreductive nephrectomy. The sample in question was tumor tissue, obtained from a patient whose treatment was nephrectomy without radiotherapy. The receptors originated from a human donor with renal cell carcinoma.

This clone was counted a single time. The chain combines TRBV10-3 with TRBJ2-3; D remains ambiguous. Germline CDR1 ENHRY, CDR2 SYGVKD. This CDR3 has 13 amino acids. V lost 5 bases and J 1 base, leaving 7 bases between the germline ends. CDR3 sequence reads: CAISQDRTDTQYF. CDR3 DNA: TGTGCCATCAGTCAGGACCGCACAGATACGCAGTATTTT.

This clone was seen ten or more times. This chain links TRBV7-9 with TRBJ1-3; D ambiguous. CDR1 is SEHNR, CDR2 FQNEAQ, per germline (reference sequence). V was cut by 4 bases and J by 0 bases, with 13 bases left in between. This CDR3 has 16 residues. The CDR3 spells CASSSSRPSSGNTIYF. In nucleotides, the CDR3 is TGTGCCAGCAGCTCCAGTAGGCCGAGCTCTGGAAACACCATATATTTT. Drawing the rest from reference TRBV7-9 and TRBJ1-3, the complete variable domain is DTGVSQNPRHKITKRGQNVTFRCDPISEHNRLYWYRQTLGQGPEFLTYFQNEAQLEKSRLLSDRFSAERPKGSFSTLEIQRTEQGDSAMYLCASSSSRPSSGNTIYFGEGSWLTVV.

In this sample, this clone turned up a few times. This chain joins TRBV7-9 and TRBJ1-5, with a possible D match to TRBD1 (5 bases). V was cut by 2 bases and J by 1 base, with 9 bases left in between. This CDR3 spans 15 amino acids. Germline values: CDR1 SEHNR, CDR2 FQNEAQ (reference sequence). The CDR3 region is CASSLSSGSNQPQHF. The CDR3 coding sequence is TGTGCCAGCAGCTTAAGTTCAGGGAGCAATCAGCCCCAGCATTTT.

This clone was found a few times. This chain links TRBV14 with TRBJ1-4; D remains ambiguous. Trimming took off 2 bases at V and 8 bases at J, with 12 bases between the two ends. CDR1 SGHDN and CDR2 FVKESK come from the germline V gene. The CDR3 has 14 amino acids. The CDR3 nucleotides are TGTGCCAGCAGCCAACAAGGTTCGGGGGAAAAACTGTTTTTT. Its protein is CASSQQGSGEKLFF.

The V gene is TRBV6-1, the J gene TRBJ1-1; the D is unclear. This CDR3 contains 13 residues. CDR1 MNHNS and CDR2 SASEGT come from the germline V gene. V was pared by 8 bases and J by 4 bases, with 14 bases between. CDR3 nucleotide sequence: TGTGCCAGCTCCTCCGGGAGGGTCACTGAAGCTTTCTTT. It specifies CASSSGRVTEAFF.

This rearrangement joins TRBV4-1 to TRBJ2-3, with a tentative D call TRBD2 (6 bases). V gave up 3 bases and J gave up 2 bases, with 9 bases separating them. Germline CDR1 MGHRA, CDR2 YSYEKL. This CDR3 is 14 amino acids long. CDR3 nucleotides: TGCGCCAGCAGCCAGAGGGACTTCACAGATACGCAGTATTTT. This codes for CASSQRDFTDTQYF.

J is TRBJ2-1 and V is TRBV10-3, with unresolved D. The ends were cut back, 5 bases at V and 6 bases at J, with 8 bases in the middle. This CDR3 region has 12 residues. The V gene's germline CDR1 is ENHRY and CDR2 SYGVKD. CDR3 sequence (DNA): TGTGCCATCAGTCGCGACCTCAATGAGCAGTTCTTC. This sequence encodes CAISRDLNEQFF.

The chain employs TRBV6-5 and TRBJ2-7; possible D gene TRBD1, 5 bases. The germline CDR1 and CDR2 sequences are MNHEY and SVGAGI. This CDR3 has 15 amino acids. Trimming stripped 5 bases from V and 3 bases from J, with 17 bases between. The CDR3 DNA reads TGTGCCAGCAGTAGGAAAGACCAGGGTCACTACGAGCAGTACTTC. The encoded protein is CASSRKDQGHYEQYF.

This chain connects TRBV19 to TRBJ2-3; D gene ambiguous. CDR1 LNHDA and CDR2 SQIVND come from the germline V gene (reference sequence). V lost 1 base and J lost 5, with 13 bases in between. The CDR3 runs to 15 residues. This CDR3 reads CASSIGYSERDTQYF. CDR3 sequence (DNA): TGTGCCAGTAGTATAGGATACAGCGAAAGAGATACGCAGTATTTT.

The chain couples TRBV30 to TRBJ2-3; 7 bases are shared with TRBD1. CDR1 and CDR2 from the germline V gene are GTSNPN and SVGIG (reference sequence). The junction had 1 base not matched to a gene; V was cut back by 2 bases and J by 5 bases. CDR3 length equals 12 residues. DNA for the CDR3: TGTGCCTGGAGTAGACAGGGAGATACGCAGTATTTT. Translation: CAWSRQGDTQYF.

This clone turned up a few times. The chain has TRBV5-4 and TRBJ1-1; no definite D call. This CDR3 spans 14 amino acids. V lost 2 bases and J 1 base, leaving 9 bases between the germline ends. Germline V CDR1 and CDR2: SGHNT, YYREEE (reference sequence). The CDR3 spells CASSFVVSNTEAFF. In DNA, the CDR3 is TGTGCCAGCAGCTTCGTAGTCTCGAACACTGAAGCTTTCTTT.

J is TRBJ1-1 and V is TRBV4-3; D is undetermined. CDR1 and CDR2 (germline): LGHNA, YSLEER. The V and J ends lost 2 bases and 1 base respectively, with 5 bases between them. The CDR3 sequence is 13 residues long. CDR3 coding DNA: TGCGCCAGCAGCCAACAGGAGAACACTGAAGCTTTCTTT. Protein product: CASSQQENTEAFF.

The V and J genes are TRBV6-5 and TRBJ2-5; perhaps TRBD1 as D (6 bases). Germline V CDR1 and CDR2: MNHEY, SVGAGI. V was cut by 7 bases and J by 4 bases, with 10 bases left in between. The CDR3 contains 12 residues. CDR3 nucleotide sequence: TGTGCCAGCAAGGACAGAATAGAGACCCAGTACTTC. Amino acids: CASKDRIETQYF.

This clone was picked up many times. CDR3 coding DNA: TGCGCCAGCAGCCAAGATTTACGGTTGGGGAGCAATCAGCCCCAGCATTTT. The encoded protein is CASSQDLRLGSNQPQHF. The rearrangement joins TRBV4-3 to TRBJ1-5; no definite D call. This CDR3 is 17 amino acids long. Per germline, CDR1 LGHNA and CDR2 YSLEER. V dropped 0 bases and J dropped 1 base, with 13 bases sitting between them.

This chain joins TRBV4-3 and TRBJ1-2; no definite D call. The CDR3 runs 18 residues. CDR1 and CDR2 (germline): LGHNA, YSLEER. V was cut by 3 bases and J by 2 bases, with 22 bases left in between. CDR3 DNA: TGCGCCAGCAGCCACAACCGTGCAGGTTTGTCTTGGAACTATGGCTACACCTTC. Amino acids: CASSHNRAGLSWNYGYTF.

The chain couples TRBV16 to TRBJ2-2; D remains ambiguous. Germline V gene lookup returns CDR1 KGHSY and CDR2 FQNENV. Trimming stripped 2 bases from V and 2 bases from J, with 12 bases between. This CDR3 has 16 amino acids. This CDR3 reads CASSQISWANTGELFF. DNA for the CDR3: TGTGCCAGCAGCCAAATCTCGTGGGCTAACACCGGGGAGCTGTTTTTT.

There are a few counts of this clone. The chain joins TRBV4-3 to TRBJ1-4; no firm D call. CDR1 and CDR2 from the germline V gene are LGHNA and YSLEER. The CDR3 covers 16 residues. Trimming removed 0 bases at V and 0 bases at J, with 8 bases between. The CDR3 bases are TGCGCCAGCAGCCAAGATTATCGCGCAACTAATGAAAAACTGTTTTTT. Translation gives CASSQDYRATNEKLFF.

In its sample, this clone was seen a few times. The chain joins TRBV5-5 to TRBJ1-6; 7 bases are shared with TRBD1. V shed 4 bases and J 8 bases; nucleotides not matched to a gene: 15. This CDR3 is built from 17 residues. The V gene's germline CDR1 is SGHKS and CDR2 YYEKEE (reference sequence). The CDR3 spells CASSPGSLGTDYSPLHF. The CDR3 bases are TGTGCCAGCAGCCCCGGTAGTCTCGGGACAGACTATTCACCCCTCCACTTT.

This rearrangement joins TRBV19 to TRBJ2-3; TRBD1 agrees at 7 bases. The length of the CDR3 is 15 residues. Germline V CDR1 and CDR2: LNHDA, SQIVND (reference sequence). The junction had 9 bases not matched to a gene; V was cut back by 5 bases and J by 4 bases. The CDR3 region is CASSQGVWTPDTQYF. The CDR3 coding sequence is TGTGCCAGTAGTCAGGGGGTTTGGACACCAGATACGCAGTATTTT. The variable domain in full, completed from reference TRBV19 and TRBJ2-3, reads DGGITQSPKYLFRKEGQNVTLSCEQNLNHDAMYWYRQDPGQGLRLIYYSQIVNDFQKGDIAEGYSVSREKKESFPLTVTSAQKNPTAFYLCASSQGVWTPDTQYFGPGTRLTVL.

The chain recombines TRBV7-2 with TRBJ2-1; 14 bases are shared with TRBD2. Germline CDR1 reads SGHTA; CDR2 reads FQGNSA. With 3 bases clipped from V and 8 bases from J, the junction kept 3 bases outside the gene matches. The CDR3 is 15 amino acids. CDR3 amino acids: CASSLTSGGGHEQFF. CDR3 bases: TGTGCCAGCAGCTTGACTAGCGGGGGGGGTCATGAGCAGTTCTTC.

A remark on this clone: One junction end does not reproduce the germline sequence, and a read error may be involved. The rearrangement uses TRBV7-9 and TRBJ1-1; D perhaps matches TRBD1 (5 bases). Germline V lookup: CDR1 SEHNR, CDR2 FQNEAQ (reference sequence). CDR3 size: 14 residues. The CDR3 DNA reads TGCGCCAGCAGCTCTCGGGACCCAAACACTGAAGCTTTCTTT. Translation: CASSSRDPNTEAFF.

In this sample, this clone turned up a few times. The rearrangement joins TRBV7-9 to TRBJ1-1; TRBD1 matches 10 bases. From germline, CDR1 is SEHNR and CDR2 FQNEAQ (reference sequence). J was trimmed by 5 bases and V by 5 bases; bases with no gene match: 8. CDR3 length equals 15 residues. The CDR3 loop reads CASSPRQGASTEAFF. The CDR3 nucleotides read TGTGCCAGCAGCCCCAGACAGGGGGCGAGTACTGAAGCTTTCTTT.

V usage is TRBV30 and J usage is TRBJ2-1; D is perhaps TRBD1 (6 bases). The CDR3 extends over 17 amino acids. Germline V gene data show CDR1 as GTSNPN and CDR2 as SVGIG (reference sequence). V was clipped by 1 base and J by 2 bases, with 18 bases between them. CDR3 bases: TGTGCCTGGAGTGCCTCGACCCCAGGGGCAGCCTACAATGAGCAGTTCTTC. Translated, it gives CAWSASTPGAAYNEQFF.

The chain combines TRBV7-2 with TRBJ1-6, with D perhaps matching TRBD1 (6 bases). V lost 3 bases and J lost 7, with 10 bases in between. The CDR3 has 14 residues. Germline assignment: CDR1 SGHTA and CDR2 FQGNSA. CDR3 sequence: CASSFQGSNSPLHF. As DNA, the CDR3 is TGTGCCAGCAGCTTTCAGGGGTCAAATTCACCCCTCCACTTT.

The chain links TRBV6-1 to TRBJ2-5; TRBD1 matches 10 bases. Germline values: CDR1 MNHNS, CDR2 SASEGT. The junction had 8 bases not matched to a gene; V was cut back by 2 bases and J by 5 bases. The CDR3 totals 16 residues. As DNA, the CDR3 is TGTGCCAGCAGTGAACCGACAGGGGGCCAGACGGAGACCCAGTACTTC. It encodes CASSEPTGGQTETQYF.

The sample holds a few counts of this clone. The chain joins TRBV25-1 to TRBJ2-6, with unresolved D. Trimming left V 2 bases short and J 3 bases short, with 2 bases between. The germline gives CDR1 MGHDK, CDR2 SYGVNS. This CDR3 has 13 amino acids. The CDR3 nucleotides read TGTGCCAGCAGTGAACTTGGGGCCAACGTCCTGACTTTC. Residues: CASSELGANVLTF.

The V call is TRBV7-8, the J call TRBJ1-5; the D is unclear. Trimming took 5 bases from V and 1 from J, leaving 15 bases between them. Germline V gene lookup returns CDR1 SGHVS and CDR2 FQNEAQ. CDR3 length: 16 amino acids. DNA for the CDR3: TGTGCCAGCAGCGGCCTGGGAGTAATAAGCAATCAGCCCCAGCATTTT. Amino acid sequence: CASSGLGVISNQPQHF.